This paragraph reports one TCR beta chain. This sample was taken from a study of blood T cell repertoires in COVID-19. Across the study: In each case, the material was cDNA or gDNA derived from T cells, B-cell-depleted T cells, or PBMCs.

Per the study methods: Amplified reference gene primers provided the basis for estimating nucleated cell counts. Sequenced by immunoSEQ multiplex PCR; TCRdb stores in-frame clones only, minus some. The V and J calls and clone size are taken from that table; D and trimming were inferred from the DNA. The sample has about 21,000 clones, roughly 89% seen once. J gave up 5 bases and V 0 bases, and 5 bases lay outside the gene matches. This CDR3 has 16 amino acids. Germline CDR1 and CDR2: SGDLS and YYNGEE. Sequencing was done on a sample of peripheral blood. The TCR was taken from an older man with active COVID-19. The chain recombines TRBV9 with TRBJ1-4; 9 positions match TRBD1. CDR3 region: CASSVGAGQGNEKLFF. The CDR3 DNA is TGTGCCAGCAGCGTAGGAGCGGGACAGGGAAATGAAAAACTGTTTTTT.